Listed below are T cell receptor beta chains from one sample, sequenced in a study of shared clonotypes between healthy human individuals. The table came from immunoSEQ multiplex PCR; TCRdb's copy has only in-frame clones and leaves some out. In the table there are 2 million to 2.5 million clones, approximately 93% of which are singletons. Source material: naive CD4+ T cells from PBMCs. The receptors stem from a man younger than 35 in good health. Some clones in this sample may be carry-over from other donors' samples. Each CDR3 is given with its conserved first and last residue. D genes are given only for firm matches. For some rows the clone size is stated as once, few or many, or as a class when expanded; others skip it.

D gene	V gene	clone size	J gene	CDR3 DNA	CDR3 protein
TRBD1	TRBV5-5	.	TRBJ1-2	TGTGCCAGCAGCATGATGACAGGGGGGAACTATGGCTACACCTTC	CASSMMTGGNYGYTF
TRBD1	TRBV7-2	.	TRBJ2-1	TGTGCCAGCCGGACAGGGACCTACAATGAGCAGTTCTTC	CASRTGTYNEQFF
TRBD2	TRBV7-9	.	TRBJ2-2	TGTGCCAGCAGCCCCCCAGCGGGGAGGCGAGGCACCGGGGAGCTGTTTTTT	CASSPPAGRRGTGELFF
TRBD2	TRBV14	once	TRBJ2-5	TGTGCCAGCAGCCAAGATAGGAGCGGGAGATGGGGAGAGACCCAGTACTTC	CASSQDRSGRWGETQYF
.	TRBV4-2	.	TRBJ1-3	TGTGCCAGCAGCCAAGAAATCCGGGGCTCTGGAAACACCATATATTTT	CASSQEIRGSGNTIYF
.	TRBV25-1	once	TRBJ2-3	TGTGCCAGCAGTGATTTTCCGGGACTCAACACAGATACGCAGTATTTT	CASSDFPGLNTDTQYF
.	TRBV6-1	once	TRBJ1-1	TGTGCCAGCAGTTCTTTCAGGGAGGGAGGTGAAGCTTTCTTT	CASSSFREGGEAFF
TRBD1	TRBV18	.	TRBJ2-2	TGTGCCAGCTCACCGGGCCGCGGACAGGAGTTACCCGCGAACACCGGGGAGCTGTTTTTT	CASSPGRGQELPANTGELFF
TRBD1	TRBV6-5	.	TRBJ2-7	TGTGCCAGCAGTTACCTCGGACAGGGTAGAACCTACGAGCAGTACTTC	CASSYLGQGRTYEQYF
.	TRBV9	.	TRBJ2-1	TGTGCCAGCAGCGTCGGCAGCGGGTCCTACAATGAGCAGTTCTTC	CASSVGSGSYNEQFF
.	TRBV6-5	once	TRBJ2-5	TGTGCCAGCACCCCCTACGGGGGTTGGGAAGAGACCCAGTACTTC	CASTPYGGWEETQYF
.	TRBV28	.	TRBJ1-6	TGTGCCAGCAGTTTTGATAATTCACCCCTCCACTTT	CASSFDNSPLHF
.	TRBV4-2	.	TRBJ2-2	TGTGCCAGCAGCCAGGAGGGACGCAACACCGGGGAGCTGTTTTTT	CASSQEGRNTGELFF
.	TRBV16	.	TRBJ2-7	TGTGCCAGCAGCCAAGTACAGGGTGGGTATCGTCACGAGCAGTACTTC	CASSQVQGGYRHEQYF
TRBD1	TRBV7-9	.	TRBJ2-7	TGTGCCAGCAGCATCGTAGAGACAGGGGGTGAATTC	CASSIVETGGEF
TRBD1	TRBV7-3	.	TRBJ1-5	TGTGCCAGCAGCCCCGACAGGGATCAGCCCCAGCATTTT	CASSPDRDQPQHF